Reported below is one T cell receptor (beta chain). Its antigen is unidentified. The sample is drawn from a study of beta chain features in type 1 diabetes. The study's findings and limits: Moderate but significant shortening of TCRB CDR3s was recorded in all four CD4+ subsets from Type 1 diabetes patients. Any role of HLA type in TCRB rearrangement remained unresolved here.

The authors reverse transcribed all of the isolated RNA, so sequencing captured expressed TCRB transcripts. The assay was immunoSEQ multiplex PCR, and TCRdb's table has in-frame clones only and misses some. The table lists about 270,000 clones, roughly an eighth of them singletons, with 0.015% to 0.02% in the top ten. Only one heparinised blood draw was taken per donor, and its volume averaged around 100 mL. It was via CD45RO/CCR7/CD25/CD127/CD95/CD27 that CD4+ naive, central memory, regulatory and stem cell-like memory cells were sorted. Specimen: naive CD4+ T cells from blood. This clonotype was obtained from a man aged 25-45 years with type 1 diabetes.

Here the CDR3 reads CASSPHYQQPQHF. The CDR3 DNA reads TGTGCCAGCAGCCCCCATTATCAGCAGCCCCAGCATTTT. This chain uses TRBV7-2 with TRBJ1-5, with no clear D. Trimming removed 5 bases from V and 7 bases from J, with 12 bases in between. The CDR3 spans 13 residues. CDR1 and CDR2 from the germline V gene are SGHTA and FQGNSA.